This T cell receptor beta chain was captured by sequencing in a study of early T cells in non-severe SARS-CoV-2 infection. Overall study: Unsorted whole-blood RNA was sequenced in bulk, leaving chains unpaired. Study results and caveats: VDJdb-based annotation leaned toward anti-spike CD8 responses and missed private and CD4 specificities.

The V and J ends lost 3 bases and 4 bases respectively, with 9 bases between them. The germline CDR1 and CDR2 sequences are DFQATT and SNEGSKA (reference sequence). CDR3 length: 12 amino acids. Individual cDNA molecules were tagged with unique molecular identifiers, the study reported. One entry per CDR3 protein results from TCRdb running MiXCR on the 5' RACE reads. Seen here are under 60,000 distinct CDR3 sequences, over 7.5% observed once, and the top ten hold around a tenth. As for this clonotype: What it binds is unknown. This clone may be a read error of a much larger clone one base away.

The clonotype was recovered from an adult who was a healthcare worker with PCR-confirmed SARS-CoV-2 infection or an uninfected control (not recorded which). The sequencing sample was made of whole blood. This chain uses TRBV20-1 with TRBJ2-5; D might be TRBD2 (5 bases). The DNA for the CDR3 is TGCAGTGCTAGCGGGATTAGAGAGACCCAGTACTTC. Protein sequence: CSASGIRETQYF.